The clone carrying this T cell receptor (beta chain) was observed a handful of times. The antigen remains undetermined. The sample belongs to a study of human T cells and chemical hapten exposure. Germline V gene lookup returns CDR1 DFQATT and CDR2 SNEGSKA (reference sequence). Trimming stripped 3 bases from V and 9 bases from J, with 24 bases between. The CDR3 extends over 16 amino acids. One entry per CDR3 protein, called by TCRdb with MiXCR from the RACE reads. The data hold 75,000 to 100,000 distinct CDR3 sequences, with under 12% observed a single time. Time point reported: patch test 1, 2 weeks after DPC sensitization. Treatment in this sample: therapeutic diphenylcyclopropenone sensitization with weekly scalp DPC. Study-wide results and caveats: Donors, who had alopecia, may show an immune response that differs from healthy people's.

This sequence originates from a man aged 35-49 years with alopecia areata. Some clones in this sample may be carry-over from other donors' samples. The starting material was whole blood, obtained in connection with sensitization to the hapten diphenylcyclopropenone (DPC). The genes are TRBV20-1 and TRBJ2-1; tentatively, D is TRBD1 or TRBD2 (5 bases each). CDR3 sequence reads: CSARGRVAPGVGEQFF. The CDR3 coding sequence is TGCAGTGCTAGGGGACGGGTAGCGCCTGGTGTTGGTGAGCAGTTCTTC.